The 2 T cell receptor beta chains reported below all come from one sample, sequenced in a study of identical twins' blood T cells. MiXCR, applied by TCRdb to the 5' RACE reads, yields one record per CDR3 protein. The data hold 350,000 to 400,000 distinct CDR3 sequences, with over 25% observed a single time. Sequencing used PBMCs. All receptors derive from a woman between 18 and 50 years old in good health.

This clonotype was observed a handful of times. The gene calls are TRBV27 and TRBJ2-7; 7 bases agree with TRBD2. V lost 3 bases, J lost 4 bases, and 6 bases stayed unmatched. CDR3 length equals 14 residues. In germline, CDR1 is MNHEY, CDR2 SMNVEV (reference sequence). CDR3 coding DNA: TGTGCCAGCAGTTTGGGTAGCGGGCTGTACGAGCAGTACTTC. Its translation: CASSLGSGLYEQYF.

The J gene is TRBJ1-6, the V gene TRBV6-6, with D hard to call. From germline, CDR1 is MNHNY and CDR2 SVGAGI (reference sequence). The CDR3 sequence is 15 residues long. V shed 2 bases and J shed 7 bases, with 12 bases lying between them. The CDR3 loop is CASSYATGRNSPLHF. The DNA for the CDR3 is TGTGCCAGCAGTTACGCCACGGGGAGGAATTCACCCCTCCACTTT.